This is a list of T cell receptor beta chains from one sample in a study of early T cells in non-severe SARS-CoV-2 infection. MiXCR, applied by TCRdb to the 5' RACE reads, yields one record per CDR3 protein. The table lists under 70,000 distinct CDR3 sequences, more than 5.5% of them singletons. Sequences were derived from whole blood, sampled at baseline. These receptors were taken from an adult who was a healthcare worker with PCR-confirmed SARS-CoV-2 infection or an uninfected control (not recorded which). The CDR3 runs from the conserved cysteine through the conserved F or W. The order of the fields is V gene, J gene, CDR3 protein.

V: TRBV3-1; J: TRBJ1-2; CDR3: CASSQDLVPTLRGYTF
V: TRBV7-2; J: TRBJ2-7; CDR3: CASSLVGDSSYEQYF
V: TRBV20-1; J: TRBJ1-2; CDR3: CSARDGTGDGNGYTF
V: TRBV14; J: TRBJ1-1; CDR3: CASSQAGGLNTEAFF
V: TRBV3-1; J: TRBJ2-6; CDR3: CASSQVLLSGANVLTF
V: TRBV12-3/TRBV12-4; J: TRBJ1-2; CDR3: CASSSVPVRYGYTF
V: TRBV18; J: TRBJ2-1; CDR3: CASSPPSGRGDEQFF
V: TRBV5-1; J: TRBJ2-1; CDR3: CASSYESSYNEQFF
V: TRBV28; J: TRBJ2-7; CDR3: CASSLGGGFYEQYF
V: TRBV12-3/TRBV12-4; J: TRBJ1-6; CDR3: CASSPGQGRSPLHF
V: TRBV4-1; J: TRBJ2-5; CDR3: CASSQDGAGGRETQYF
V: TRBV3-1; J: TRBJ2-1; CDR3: CASSQGQGGYNEQFF
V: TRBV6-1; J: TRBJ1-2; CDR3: CASSEAGQGASGYTF
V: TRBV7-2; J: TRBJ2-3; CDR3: CASSLEQGADTQYF
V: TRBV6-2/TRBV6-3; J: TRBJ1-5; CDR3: CASSSGGQPQHF
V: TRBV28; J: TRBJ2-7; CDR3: CASRLLSSYEQYF
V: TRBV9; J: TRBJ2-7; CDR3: CASSASGASPYEQYF
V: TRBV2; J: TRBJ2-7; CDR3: CASTDITYEQYF
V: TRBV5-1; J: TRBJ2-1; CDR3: CASSLKLAGPEASYNEQFF
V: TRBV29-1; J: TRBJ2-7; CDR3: CSVERSGYEQYF
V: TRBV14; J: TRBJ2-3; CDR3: CASSQFRDRVTTDTQYF
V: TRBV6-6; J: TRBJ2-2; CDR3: CASSYAMGQGNTGELFF
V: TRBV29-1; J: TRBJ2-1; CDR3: CSPEGRGRHNEQFF
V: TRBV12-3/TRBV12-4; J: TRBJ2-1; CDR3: CASSLPGGDSYNEQFF
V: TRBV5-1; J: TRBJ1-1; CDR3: CASSLAGVYTEAFF
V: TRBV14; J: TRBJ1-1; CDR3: CASSLTVGAEAFF
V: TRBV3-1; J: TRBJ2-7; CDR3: CASSQMRGLGSEQYF
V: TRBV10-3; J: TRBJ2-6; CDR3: CAITQGWTGANVLTF
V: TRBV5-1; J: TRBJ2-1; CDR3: CASSLAWAGGRGSYNEQFF
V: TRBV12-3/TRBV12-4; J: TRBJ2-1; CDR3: CASSLRGASSYNEQFF
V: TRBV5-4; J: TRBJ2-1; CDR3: CASSLEALPPYNEQFF
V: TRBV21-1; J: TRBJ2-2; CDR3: CASNKEEDRADRELFF
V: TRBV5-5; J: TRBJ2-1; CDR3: CASSLTGSYNEQFF
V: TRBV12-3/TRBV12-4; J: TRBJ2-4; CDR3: CASCEQGSSVKNIQYF
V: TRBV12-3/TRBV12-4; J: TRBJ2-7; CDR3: CASSLRVSYEQYF
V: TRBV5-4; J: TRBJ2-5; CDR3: CASSLVAGGGKTQYF
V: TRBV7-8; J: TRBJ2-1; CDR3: CASSLALAGGPRRYNEQFF
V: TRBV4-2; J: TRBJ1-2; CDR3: CASSLPRTVRGNYGYTF
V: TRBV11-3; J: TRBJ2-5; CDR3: CASSYGTSGGETQYF
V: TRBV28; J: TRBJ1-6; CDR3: CPSSLGTGPSPLHF